These 14 T cell receptor beta chains share one sample of origin, sequenced in a study of radiotherapy plus CTLA-4 blockade in lung cancer. Method: immunoSEQ multiplex PCR; TCRdb's copy keeps in-frame clones and lacks some. Among about 51,000 clones listed, approximately 80% were seen once. Here the sequenced sample was peripheral blood, taken from a patient treated with radiotherapy plus ipilimumab. These receptor sequences come from a human donor with non-small cell lung cancer whose response to radiotherapy plus ipilimumab could not be evaluated.

This clone has a handful of counts. The chain is built from TRBV15 and TRBJ1-6; weak D call: TRBD1 (5 bases). V was shortened by 6 bases and J by 6 bases, with 12 bases between the two germline ends. This CDR3 spans 14 amino acids. Per germline, CDR1 LNHNV and CDR2 YYDKDF (reference sequence). The CDR3 sequence is CATRTRETNSPLHF. As DNA, the CDR3 is TGTGCCACCAGGACCAGGGAAACTAATTCACCCCTCCACTTT.

The chain links TRBV19 to TRBJ2-3, with D hard to call. The CDR3 length is 12 residues. Trimming stripped 8 bases from V and 2 bases from J, with 8 bases between. Per germline, CDR1 LNHDA and CDR2 SQIVND (reference sequence). The CDR3 reads CASLSDTDTQYF. The CDR3 coding sequence is TGTGCCAGTCTCAGTGACACAGATACGCAGTATTTT.

CDR3 in DNA: TGTGCCAGCAGCCGACAGGGCTATAGGGGCAATGAGCAGTTCTTC. Protein product: CASSRQGYRGNEQFF. The chain joins TRBV27 to TRBJ2-1; TRBD1 aligns across 7 bases. The CDR3 has 15 residues. The V segment lost 6 bases and the J segment 6 bases; nucleotides outside the gene matches: 11. From germline, CDR1 is MNHEY and CDR2 SMNVEV (reference sequence).

V gene TRBV7-2 combines with J gene TRBJ2-5; perhaps TRBD2 as D (6 bases). V shed 5 bases and J shed 0 bases, with 16 bases lying between them. The CDR3 totals 16 residues. Germline assignment: CDR1 SGHTA and CDR2 FQGNSA. The chain's CDR3 is CASSPRDSGYQETQYF. As DNA, the CDR3 is TGTGCCAGCAGCCCCCGGGACTCCGGGTACCAAGAGACCCAGTACTTC.

The chain recombines TRBV7-3 with TRBJ2-2; D ambiguous. CDR3 length: 15 residues. V dropped 1 base and J dropped 7 bases, with 13 bases sitting between them. CDR1 SGHTA and CDR2 FQGTGA come from the germline V gene. The CDR3 region is CASSLSSIRSGELFF. The CDR3 DNA reads as TGTGCCAGCAGCTTAAGCAGCATCCGGAGCGGGGAGCTGTTTTTT.

The chain has TRBV15 and TRBJ2-5; TRBD1 matches at 7 bases. Trimming cost V 5 bases and J 5 bases; bases outside gene matches: 5. In germline, CDR1 is LNHNV, CDR2 YYDKDF (reference sequence). This CDR3 has 13 residues. In DNA form, the CDR3 reads TGTGCCACCAGCCGGGACAGATGGGAGACCCAGTACTTC. Translating gives CATSRDRWETQYF.

CDR3 in DNA: TGTGCCAGCAGGGGGCATGACTCCTACGAGCAGTACTTC. Protein: CASRGHDSYEQYF. The V call is TRBV28, the J call TRBJ2-7; possible D gene TRBD1, 5 bases. Germline-derived CDR1 and CDR2 are MDHEN and SYDVKM. V lost 6 bases to trimming and J lost 0 bases, with 9 bases between them. This CDR3 is built from 13 residues.

This clone was picked up a small number of times. Here the CDR3 reads CASSSGRGGYTF. CDR3 DNA sequence: TGTGCCAGCAGCTCGGGCAGGGGCGGCTACACCTTC. The chain joins TRBV7-9 to TRBJ1-2, with a tentative D call TRBD1 (6 bases). Germline V lookup: CDR1 SEHNR, CDR2 FQNEAQ (reference sequence). The length of the CDR3 is 12 residues. Trimming removed 4 bases from V and 8 bases from J, with 11 bases in between.

The J gene is TRBJ2-7, the V gene TRBV7-8; TRBD1 matches at 8 bases. The CDR3 contains 15 residues. J lost 3 bases, V lost 7 bases, and 11 bases had no gene match. The germline CDR1 and CDR2 sequences are SGHVS and FQNEAQ. The chain's CDR3 is CASTRPGTGHYEQYF. The DNA of the CDR3 is TGTGCCAGCACCCGTCCCGGGACAGGACACTACGAGCAGTACTTC.

This clone showed up just a few times. The gene calls are TRBV4-3 and TRBJ2-1; 8 bases align to TRBD2. Germline V CDR1 and CDR2: LGHNA, YSLEER. This CDR3 spans 15 amino acids. J was trimmed by 3 bases and V by 2 bases; bases with no gene match: 3. In nucleotides, the CDR3 is TGCGCCAGCAGCCAAACTAGCGGAGGCTACAATGAGCAGTTCTTC. This codes for CASSQTSGGYNEQFF.

This clone has a handful of counts. This rearrangement joins TRBV18 to TRBJ1-1, with 9 bases fitting TRBD1. This CDR3 is built from 16 residues. Germline V lookup: CDR1 KGHSH, CDR2 LQKENI. J lost 1 base, V lost 3 bases, and 6 bases had no gene match. CDR3 sequence reads: CASSPTGDRENTEAFF. In DNA form, the CDR3 reads TGTGCCAGCTCACCCACGGGGGACAGGGAGAACACTGAAGCTTTCTTT.

The chain combines TRBV4-1 with TRBJ1-2; no definite D call. There are 13 residues in the CDR3. CDR1 and CDR2 (germline): MGHRA, YSYEKL. V lost 1 base to trimming and J lost 5 bases, with 8 bases between them. CDR3 DNA sequence: TGCGCCAGCAGCCAAGGAGGCGGATATGGCTACACCTTC. Translated: CASSQGGGYGYTF.

This clone was recorded a few times. The genes are TRBV6-6 and TRBJ1-5; 7 bases align to TRBD1. Per germline, CDR1 MNHNY and CDR2 SVGAGI (reference sequence). V lost 6 bases, J lost 4 bases, and 9 bases stayed unmatched. The CDR3 has 15 amino acids. CDR3 DNA: TGTGCCAGCAGATTTCGGGACAGCCCTAATCAGCCCCAGCATTTT. Its protein is CASRFRDSPNQPQHF.

The chain links TRBV28 to TRBJ2-7; 7 nucleotides align to TRBD2. CDR3 length: 13 amino acids. With V trimmed by 7 bases and J by 2 bases, 5 bases remained unmatched. Looked up from germline, CDR1 is MDHEN and CDR2 is SYDVKM. The CDR3 DNA follows: TGTGCCAGCATGGGGGGGGTCCCCTACGAGCAGTACTTC. As protein: CASMGGVPYEQYF.